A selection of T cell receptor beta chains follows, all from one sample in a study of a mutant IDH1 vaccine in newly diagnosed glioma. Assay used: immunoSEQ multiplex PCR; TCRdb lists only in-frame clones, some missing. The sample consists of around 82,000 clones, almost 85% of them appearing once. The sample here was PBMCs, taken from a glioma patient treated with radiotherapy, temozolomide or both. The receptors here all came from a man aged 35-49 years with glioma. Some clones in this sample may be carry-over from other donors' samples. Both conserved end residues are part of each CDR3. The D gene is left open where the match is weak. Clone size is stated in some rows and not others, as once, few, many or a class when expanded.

CDR3 DNA: TGTGCCAGCAGTTTTCTCGCGGGGGCCTACACCGGGGAGCTGTTTTTT
CDR3 protein: CASSFLAGAYTGELFF
D gene: NA
V gene: TRBV27
J gene: TRBJ2-2
clone size: NA

CDR3 DNA: TGTGCCAGCACCCTGGACAGGGCCTATGGCTACACCTTC
CDR3 protein: CASTLDRAYGYTF
D gene: TRBD1
V gene: TRBV2
J gene: TRBJ1-2
clone size: NA

CDR3 DNA: TGTGCCACCCGACCTCGGGGCTCTGGAAACACCATATATTTT
CDR3 protein: CATRPRGSGNTIYF
D gene: NA
V gene: TRBV15
J gene: TRBJ1-3
clone size: NA

CDR3 DNA: TGCGCCAGCACCGCGACAGGGGGAGGCAATCAGCCCCAGCATTTT
CDR3 protein: CASTATGGGNQPQHF
D gene: TRBD1
V gene: TRBV10-2
J gene: TRBJ1-5
clone size: NA

CDR3 DNA: TGTGCCAGCAGCTTCTTAGATTACGAGCAGTACTTC
CDR3 protein: CASSFLDYEQYF
D gene: NA
V gene: TRBV5-8
J gene: TRBJ2-7
clone size: NA

CDR3 DNA: TGTGCCAGCAGCCAAGCCCGTTTGGGGACAGGGACCGCCGAGCAGTACTTC
CDR3 protein: CASSQARLGTGTAEQYF
D gene: TRBD1
V gene: TRBV14
J gene: TRBJ2-7
clone size: NA

CDR3 DNA: TGTGCCAGCAGCTTGGAGACAGAGGCATCCGAGCAGTACTTC
CDR3 protein: CASSLETEASEQYF
D gene: NA
V gene: TRBV7-9
J gene: TRBJ2-7
clone size: NA

CDR3 DNA: TGTGCCAGCAGTTGGGAGTGGGGGGCCAGTTACGAGCAGTACTTC
CDR3 protein: CASSWEWGASYEQYF
D gene: NA
V gene: TRBV27
J gene: TRBJ2-7
clone size: NA

CDR3 DNA: TGTGCCAGCTCACCACAAGGCAGGGTGACTGAAGCTTTCTTT
CDR3 protein: CASSPQGRVTEAFF
D gene: NA
V gene: TRBV18
J gene: TRBJ1-1
clone size: few

CDR3 DNA: TGCGCCAGCAGCCGGGGGGACAGCCACAAAGCTTTCTTT
CDR3 protein: CASSRGDSHKAFF
D gene: TRBD1
V gene: TRBV5-1
J gene: TRBJ1-1
clone size: NA

CDR3 DNA: TGTGCCAGCTCACCTCGACTAGCGGGGCGGACAAAAGAGACCCAGTACTTC
CDR3 protein: CASSPRLAGRTKETQYF
D gene: TRBD2
V gene: TRBV18
J gene: TRBJ2-5
clone size: NA

CDR3 DNA: TGCGCCAGCAACCGGGGCGGCACAGATACGCAGTATTTT
CDR3 protein: CASNRGGTDTQYF
D gene: NA
V gene: TRBV10-1
J gene: TRBJ2-3
clone size: NA

CDR3 DNA: TGTGCCAGCAGCCTAAGGACAGGGTTCGGCGGGGAGCTGTTTTTT
CDR3 protein: CASSLRTGFGGELFF
D gene: TRBD1
V gene: TRBV5-6
J gene: TRBJ2-2
clone size: NA

CDR3 DNA: TGTGCCACCAGCACTGGGGACAGGGGCACTGGCGGCTACACCTTC
CDR3 protein: CATSTGDRGTGGYTF
D gene: TRBD1
V gene: TRBV15
J gene: TRBJ1-2
clone size: NA

CDR3 DNA: TGTGCCAGCAGCCCCCCGAGACAGGTGAGGGACACTGAAGCTTTCTTT
CDR3 protein: CASSPPRQVRDTEAFF
D gene: NA
V gene: TRBV7-9
J gene: TRBJ1-1
clone size: once

CDR3 DNA: TGCGCCAGCAGCTTGGGATTGACAGGGAAAGCTTTCTTT
CDR3 protein: CASSLGLTGKAFF
D gene: TRBD1
V gene: TRBV5-1
J gene: TRBJ1-1
clone size: once

CDR3 DNA: TGTGCCTGGAGCGGACCCGGGACACCACAAATTTCGCAGTACTTC
CDR3 protein: CAWSGPGTPQISQYF
D gene: NA
V gene: TRBV30
J gene: TRBJ2-7
clone size: once

CDR3 DNA: TGTGCCAGTCGGGACGGGGCGGGAAATTCACCCCTCCACTTT
CDR3 protein: CASRDGAGNSPLHF
D gene: NA
V gene: TRBV6-4
J gene: TRBJ1-6
clone size: NA

CDR3 DNA: TGTGCCAGCAGTTCTGGGGATCGTTACGAGCAGTACTTC
CDR3 protein: CASSSGDRYEQYF
D gene: NA
V gene: TRBV27
J gene: TRBJ2-7
clone size: once

CDR3 DNA: TGCGCCAGCGCCCAAGGGGGGACTAGCTACAATGAGCAGTTCTTC
CDR3 protein: CASAQGGTSYNEQFF
D gene: TRBD2
V gene: TRBV5-1
J gene: TRBJ2-1
clone size: NA

CDR3 DNA: TGTGCCAGCAGGCGCTCGAAAGGCGAGGGCTCCTACGAGCAGTACTTC
CDR3 protein: CASRRSKGEGSYEQYF
D gene: NA
V gene: TRBV5-6
J gene: TRBJ2-7
clone size: few

CDR3 DNA: TGTGCCAGCAACACACTTCGCTTAGGGAACACTGAAGCTTTCTTT
CDR3 protein: CASNTLRLGNTEAFF
D gene: NA
V gene: TRBV5-6
J gene: TRBJ1-1
clone size: NA

CDR3 DNA: TGTGCCAGCTCACCTCAAAAGGACTACGAGCAGTACTTC
CDR3 protein: CASSPQKDYEQYF
D gene: NA
V gene: TRBV18
J gene: TRBJ2-7
clone size: few

CDR3 DNA: TGCAGCGTTTCGGGTAGCTCCTACGAGCAGTACTTC
CDR3 protein: CSVSGSSYEQYF
D gene: NA
V gene: TRBV29-1
J gene: TRBJ2-7
clone size: NA

CDR3 DNA: TGTGCCAGCAGCTACCGGACAGGGTCCCTCCCCCAGCATTTT
CDR3 protein: CASSYRTGSLPQHF
D gene: TRBD1
V gene: TRBV5-6
J gene: TRBJ1-5
clone size: NA

CDR3 DNA: TGTGCCAGCAGCTTGGGGGAGAATTCACCCCTCCACTTT
CDR3 protein: CASSLGENSPLHF
D gene: NA
V gene: TRBV7-9
J gene: TRBJ1-6
clone size: NA

CDR3 DNA: TGTGCCTGGATCCCGAGGGAGGGTTGGACAGATACGCAGTATTTT
CDR3 protein: CAWIPREGWTDTQYF
D gene: TRBD2
V gene: TRBV30
J gene: TRBJ2-3
clone size: NA

CDR3 DNA: TGCGCCAGCAGCGACAGGGATGAGGCCCCCCAGGAGCAGTACTTC
CDR3 protein: CASSDRDEAPQEQYF
D gene: TRBD1
V gene: TRBV4-1
J gene: TRBJ2-7
clone size: few

CDR3 DNA: TGTGCCAGCAGTTACACTGGACAGGGAAACAATCAGCCCCAGCATTTT
CDR3 protein: CASSYTGQGNNQPQHF
D gene: TRBD1
V gene: TRBV6-6
J gene: TRBJ1-5
clone size: NA

CDR3 DNA: TGTGCCAGCTCACCGGCGACAGGGGCTGGAAACACCATATATTTT
CDR3 protein: CASSPATGAGNTIYF
D gene: TRBD1
V gene: TRBV18
J gene: TRBJ1-3
clone size: NA

CDR3 DNA: TGTGCCAGCAGCTTATCGCTAGGGGGCGCACCACAAGAGACCCAGTACTTC
CDR3 protein: CASSLSLGGAPQETQYF
D gene: TRBD1
V gene: TRBV13
J gene: TRBJ2-5
clone size: NA

CDR3 DNA: TGTGCCAGCAGCTTGATTCTTCAAGCCTACGAGCAGTACTTC
CDR3 protein: CASSLILQAYEQYF
D gene: NA
V gene: TRBV11-2
J gene: TRBJ2-7
clone size: NA

CDR3 DNA: TGTGCCAGCAGCGTAGACCCAGCCTCCTATGGCTACACCTTC
CDR3 protein: CASSVDPASYGYTF
D gene: NA
V gene: TRBV9
J gene: TRBJ1-2
clone size: NA

CDR3 DNA: TGTGCCAGCAGCAAACGACAGTTCACCGGGGAGCTGTTTTTT
CDR3 protein: CASSKRQFTGELFF
D gene: NA
V gene: TRBV5-6
J gene: TRBJ2-2
clone size: NA

CDR3 DNA: TGTGCCAGTAGTATTACAGGGATGGGGGCAGATACGCAGTATTTT
CDR3 protein: CASSITGMGADTQYF
D gene: NA
V gene: TRBV19
J gene: TRBJ2-3
clone size: NA

CDR3 DNA: TGTGCCAGCAGCATTGACAGTTCCTCCTACGAGCAGTACTTC
CDR3 protein: CASSIDSSSYEQYF
D gene: NA
V gene: TRBV6-6
J gene: TRBJ2-7
clone size: NA

CDR3 DNA: TGTGCCAGCAGTTTTCGAGGCGGGGAGTACACAGATACGCAGTATTTT
CDR3 protein: CASSFRGGEYTDTQYF
D gene: NA
V gene: TRBV28
J gene: TRBJ2-3
clone size: NA

CDR3 DNA: TGCAGCGCCGGGGGGCAGTTCTCCTACAATGAGCAGTTCTTC
CDR3 protein: CSAGGQFSYNEQFF
D gene: NA
V gene: TRBV29-1
J gene: TRBJ2-1
clone size: NA

CDR3 DNA: TGTGCCAGCAGTAACCGGGACCACTCCTACGAGCAGTACTTC
CDR3 protein: CASSNRDHSYEQYF
D gene: NA
V gene: TRBV6-6
J gene: TRBJ2-7
clone size: once

CDR3 DNA: TGTGCCAGCAGCATCTCGGGGGACCGGACAAACAATGAGCAGTTCTTC
CDR3 protein: CASSISGDRTNNEQFF
D gene: NA
V gene: TRBV5-6
J gene: TRBJ2-1
clone size: once

CDR3 DNA: TGTGCCAGCAGCTTGTCCGGGGGCAATCAGCCCCAGCATTTT
CDR3 protein: CASSLSGGNQPQHF
D gene: NA
V gene: TRBV5-8
J gene: TRBJ1-5
clone size: NA

CDR3 DNA: TGTGCCAGCAGCTTGAATGCGGGGGGGGAAGAGACCCAGTACTTC
CDR3 protein: CASSLNAGGEETQYF
D gene: TRBD2
V gene: TRBV5-4
J gene: TRBJ2-5
clone size: NA

CDR3 DNA: TGTGCCAGCAGTGAAAATTCGCCCCAGCATTTT
CDR3 protein: CASSENSPQHF
D gene: NA
V gene: TRBV6-1
J gene: TRBJ1-5
clone size: NA

CDR3 DNA: TGTGCCTGGAGTGTACTTCCAGGGCGCGCCTACGAGCAGTACTTC
CDR3 protein: CAWSVLPGRAYEQYF
D gene: NA
V gene: TRBV30
J gene: TRBJ2-7
clone size: once

CDR3 DNA: TGTGCCAGCAGCCAGGGTATGCGGGAAGAGACCCAGTACTTC
CDR3 protein: CASSQGMREETQYF
D gene: NA
V gene: TRBV11-2
J gene: TRBJ2-5
clone size: NA

CDR3 DNA: TGCGCCAGCAGCTCCGGGACAGGGGTTTATGGCTACACCTTC
CDR3 protein: CASSSGTGVYGYTF
D gene: TRBD1
V gene: TRBV5-1
J gene: TRBJ1-2
clone size: NA

CDR3 DNA: TGCGCCAGCAGCCAAGCCGCGGGGAGCTACACCTTC
CDR3 protein: CASSQAAGSYTF
D gene: NA
V gene: TRBV4-1
J gene: TRBJ1-2
clone size: NA

CDR3 DNA: TGTGCCAGCAGCCAAGATAGGGGAGGGGATGATCAGCCCCAGCATTTT
CDR3 protein: CASSQDRGGDDQPQHF
D gene: NA
V gene: TRBV4-2
J gene: TRBJ1-5
clone size: NA

CDR3 DNA: TGTGCCAGCAGCCAAGGGGACGGGGGGGGATCCTACGAGCAGTACTTC
CDR3 protein: CASSQGDGGGSYEQYF
D gene: TRBD2
V gene: TRBV4-2
J gene: TRBJ2-7
clone size: NA